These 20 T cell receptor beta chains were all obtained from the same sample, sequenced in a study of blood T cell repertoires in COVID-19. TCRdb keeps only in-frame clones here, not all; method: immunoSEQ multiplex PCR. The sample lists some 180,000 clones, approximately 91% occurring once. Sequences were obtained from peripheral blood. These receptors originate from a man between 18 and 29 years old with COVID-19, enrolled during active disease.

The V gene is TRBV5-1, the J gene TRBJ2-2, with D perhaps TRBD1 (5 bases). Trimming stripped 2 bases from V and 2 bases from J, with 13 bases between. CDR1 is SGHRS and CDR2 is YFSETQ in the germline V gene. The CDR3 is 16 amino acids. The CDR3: CASSFQGLTNTGELFF. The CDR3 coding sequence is TGCGCCAGCAGCTTCCAGGGCTTAACAAACACCGGGGAGCTGTTTTTT.

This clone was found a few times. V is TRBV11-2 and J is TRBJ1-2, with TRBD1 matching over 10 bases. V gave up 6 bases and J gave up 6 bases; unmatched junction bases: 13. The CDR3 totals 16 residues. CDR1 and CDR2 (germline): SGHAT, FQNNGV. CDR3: CASRPTGGALFNGYTF. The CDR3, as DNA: TGTGCCAGCAGACCGACAGGGGGCGCTTTATTTAATGGCTACACCTTC.

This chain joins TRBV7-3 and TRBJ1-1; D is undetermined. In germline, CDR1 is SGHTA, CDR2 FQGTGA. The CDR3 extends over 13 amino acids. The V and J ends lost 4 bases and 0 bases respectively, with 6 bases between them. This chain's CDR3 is CASSSTLNTEAFF. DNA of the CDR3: TGTGCCAGCAGCTCGACTTTGAACACTGAAGCTTTCTTT.

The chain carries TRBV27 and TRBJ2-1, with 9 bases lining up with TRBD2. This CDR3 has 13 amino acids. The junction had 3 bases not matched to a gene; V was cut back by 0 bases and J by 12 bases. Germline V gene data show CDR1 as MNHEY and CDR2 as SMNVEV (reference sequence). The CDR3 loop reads CASSLSASGMQFF. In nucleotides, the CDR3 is TGTGCCAGCAGTTTATCGGCTAGCGGGATGCAGTTCTTC.

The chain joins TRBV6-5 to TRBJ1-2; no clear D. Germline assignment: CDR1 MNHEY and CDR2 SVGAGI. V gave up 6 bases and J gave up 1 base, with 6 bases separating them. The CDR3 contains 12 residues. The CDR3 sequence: CASSDFNYGYTF. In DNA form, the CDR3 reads TGTGCCAGCAGCGACTTTAACTATGGCTACACCTTC.

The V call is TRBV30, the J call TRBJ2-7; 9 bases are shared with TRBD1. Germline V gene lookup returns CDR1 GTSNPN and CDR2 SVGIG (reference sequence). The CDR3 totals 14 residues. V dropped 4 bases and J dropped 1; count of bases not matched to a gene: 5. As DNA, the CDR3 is TGTGCCTGGACCTCGGACAGGGGTTCCTACGAGCAGTACTTC. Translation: CAWTSDRGSYEQYF.

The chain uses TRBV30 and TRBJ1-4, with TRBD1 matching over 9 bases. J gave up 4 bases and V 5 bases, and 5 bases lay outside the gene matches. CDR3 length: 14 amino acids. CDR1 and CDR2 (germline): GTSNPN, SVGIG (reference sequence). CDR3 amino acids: CAWDPGQGNEKLFF. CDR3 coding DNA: TGTGCCTGGGATCCGGGACAGGGTAATGAAAAACTGTTTTTT.

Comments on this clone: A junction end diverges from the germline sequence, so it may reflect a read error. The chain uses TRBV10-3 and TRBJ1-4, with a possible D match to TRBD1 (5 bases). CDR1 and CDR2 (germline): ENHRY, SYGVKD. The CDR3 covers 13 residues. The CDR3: CAISDGGGEKLLF. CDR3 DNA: TGTGCCATCAGTGACGGGGGGGGTGAAAAACTGCTTTTT.

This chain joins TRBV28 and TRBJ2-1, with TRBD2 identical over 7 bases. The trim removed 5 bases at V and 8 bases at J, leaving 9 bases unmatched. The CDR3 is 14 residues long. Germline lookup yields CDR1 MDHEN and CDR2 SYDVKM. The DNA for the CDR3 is TGTGCCAGCAGTCGCCGGACTAGTAGGGATGAGCAGTTCTTC. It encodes CASSRRTSRDEQFF.

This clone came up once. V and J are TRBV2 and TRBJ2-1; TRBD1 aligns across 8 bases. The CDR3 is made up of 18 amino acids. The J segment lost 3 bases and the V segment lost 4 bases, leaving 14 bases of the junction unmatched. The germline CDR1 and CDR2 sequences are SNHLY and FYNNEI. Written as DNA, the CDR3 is TGTGCCAGCAGTGTTCCCGCCAGGGGGCTTTATTTCTACAATGAGCAGTTCTTC. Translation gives CASSVPARGLYFYNEQFF.

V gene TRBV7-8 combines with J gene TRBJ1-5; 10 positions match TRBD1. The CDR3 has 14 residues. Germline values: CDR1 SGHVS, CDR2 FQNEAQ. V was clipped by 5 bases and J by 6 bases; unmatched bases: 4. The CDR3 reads CASSTGQGSQPQHF. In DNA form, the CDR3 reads TGTGCCAGCAGCACGGGACAGGGGAGTCAGCCCCAGCATTTT.

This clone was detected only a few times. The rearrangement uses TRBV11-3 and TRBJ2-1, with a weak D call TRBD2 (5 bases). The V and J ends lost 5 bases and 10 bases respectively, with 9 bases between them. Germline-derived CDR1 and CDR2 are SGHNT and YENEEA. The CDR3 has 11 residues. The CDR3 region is CASSRDGEQFF. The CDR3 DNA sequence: TGTGCCAGCAGCCGGGATGGGGAGCAGTTCTTC. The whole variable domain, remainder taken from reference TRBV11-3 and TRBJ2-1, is EAGVVQSPRYKIIEKKQPVAFWCNPISGHNTLYWYLQNLGQGPELLIRYENEEAVDDSQLPKDRFSAERLKGVDSTLKIQPAELGDSAVYLCASSRDGEQFFGPGTRLTVL.

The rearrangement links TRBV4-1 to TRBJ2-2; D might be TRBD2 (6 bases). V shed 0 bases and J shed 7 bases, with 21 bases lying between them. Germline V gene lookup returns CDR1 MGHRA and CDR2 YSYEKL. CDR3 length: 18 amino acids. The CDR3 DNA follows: TGCGCCAGCAGCCAAGATGCGCGGGGATACGAACACGGCGGGGAGCTGTTTTTT. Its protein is CASSQDARGYEHGGELFF.

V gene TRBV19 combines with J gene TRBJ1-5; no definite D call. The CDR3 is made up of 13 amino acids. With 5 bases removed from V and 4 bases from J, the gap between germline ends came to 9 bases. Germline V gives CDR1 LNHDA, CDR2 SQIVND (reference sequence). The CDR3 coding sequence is TGTGCCAGTAGTTCCCTCTCGAATCAGCCCCAGCATTTT. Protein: CASSSLSNQPQHF.

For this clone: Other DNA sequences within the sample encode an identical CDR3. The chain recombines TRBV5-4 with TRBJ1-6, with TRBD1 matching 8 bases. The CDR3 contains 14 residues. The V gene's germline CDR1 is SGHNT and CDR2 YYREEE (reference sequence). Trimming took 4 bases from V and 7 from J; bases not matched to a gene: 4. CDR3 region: CASSRQGLNSPLHF. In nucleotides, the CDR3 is TGTGCCAGCAGCCGACAGGGGCTAAATTCACCCCTCCACTTT.

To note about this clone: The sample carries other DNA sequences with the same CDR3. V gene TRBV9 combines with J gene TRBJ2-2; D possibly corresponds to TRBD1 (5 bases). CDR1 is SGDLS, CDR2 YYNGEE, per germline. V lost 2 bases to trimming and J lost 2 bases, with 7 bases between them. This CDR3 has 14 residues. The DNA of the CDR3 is TGTGCCAGCAGCGTGGGGCTCAACACCGGGGAGCTGTTTTTT. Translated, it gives CASSVGLNTGELFF.

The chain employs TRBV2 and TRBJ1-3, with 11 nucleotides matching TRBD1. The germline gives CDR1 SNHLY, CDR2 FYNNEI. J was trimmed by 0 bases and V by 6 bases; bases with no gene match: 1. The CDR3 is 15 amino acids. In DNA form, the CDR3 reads TGTGCCAGCAGGGGACAGGGGGTCTCTGGAAACACCATATATTTT. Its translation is CASRGQGVSGNTIYF.

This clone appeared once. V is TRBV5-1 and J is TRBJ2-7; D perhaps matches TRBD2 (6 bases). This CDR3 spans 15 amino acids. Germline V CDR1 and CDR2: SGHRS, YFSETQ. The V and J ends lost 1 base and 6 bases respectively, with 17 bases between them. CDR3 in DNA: TGCGCCAGCAGCTTGTCCCGGGACTTTTTGGGCGAGCAGTACTTC. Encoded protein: CASSLSRDFLGEQYF.

The CDR3 loop is CASSDPNRVANYGYTF. The DNA of the CDR3 is TGTGCCAGCAGTGACCCAAACAGGGTAGCTAACTATGGCTACACCTTC. This chain connects TRBV6-1 to TRBJ1-2; D perhaps matches TRBD1 (6 bases). This CDR3 has 16 amino acids. With 3 bases removed from V and 0 bases from J, the gap between germline ends came to 14 bases. The germline V gene encodes CDR1 MNHNS and CDR2 SASEGT.

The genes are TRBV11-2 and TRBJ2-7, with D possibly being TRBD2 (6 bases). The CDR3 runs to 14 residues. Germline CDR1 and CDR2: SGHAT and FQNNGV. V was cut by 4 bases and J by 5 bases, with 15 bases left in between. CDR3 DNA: TGTGCCAGCAGCTCCTGGACGGGAGCCGACGAGCAGTACTTC. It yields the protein CASSSWTGADEQYF.